Each of the 3 T cell receptor beta chains below was sequenced from the same sample in a study of cytomegalovirus exposure and HLA in healthy donors (dated 2017 in TCRdb). Libraries were made using the immunoSEQ multiplex PCR assay. For the multiplex PCR, a mixture combining 60 forward primers for TCR Vbeta segments and 13 reverse primers for TCR Jbeta segments was used. TCRdb obtained this table from immuneACCESS and retained in-frame rearrangements with V and J assigned. These tables miss some clones; where compared with another copy, unresolved V genes account for less than half of the shortfall, and the remainder is unexplained. This sample holds 210,000 or so clones; around 73% were observed only once. The ten largest make up 2.1% of the sample. Sequencing was performed on PBMCs. Receptors originate from a woman aged 30 to 39 in good health and CMV-seropositive.

The chain joins TRBV4-2 to TRBJ1-1; D gene uncertain. The V and J ends lost 7 bases and 1 base respectively, with 13 bases between them. Germline V gene data show CDR1 as LGHNA and CDR2 as YNFKEQ. The CDR3 has 14 residues. The CDR3 DNA is TGTGCCAGCAACCGAAACGCGGGGAACACTGAAGCTTTCTTT. It specifies CASNRNAGNTEAFF.

V and J are TRBV14 and TRBJ2-1; D uncertain. Germline lookup yields CDR1 SGHDN and CDR2 FVKESK. Trimming took 1 base from V and 11 from J, leaving 9 bases between them. This CDR3 has 12 amino acids. The CDR3, as DNA: TGTGCCAGCAGCCAAGTGCGGATCCAGCAGTTCTTC. Amino acids: CASSQVRIQQFF.

This clone has a single count. The chain links TRBV11-2 to TRBJ2-7; D is possibly TRBD1 (6 bases). V lost 5 bases to trimming and J lost 3 bases, with 23 bases between them. Per germline, CDR1 SGHAT and CDR2 FQNNGV. This CDR3 is 17 amino acids long. The CDR3 region is CASSARVGQSEIYEQYF. CDR3 nucleotides: TGTGCCAGCAGCGCGCGAGTAGGACAGTCGGAGATCTACGAGCAGTACTTC.